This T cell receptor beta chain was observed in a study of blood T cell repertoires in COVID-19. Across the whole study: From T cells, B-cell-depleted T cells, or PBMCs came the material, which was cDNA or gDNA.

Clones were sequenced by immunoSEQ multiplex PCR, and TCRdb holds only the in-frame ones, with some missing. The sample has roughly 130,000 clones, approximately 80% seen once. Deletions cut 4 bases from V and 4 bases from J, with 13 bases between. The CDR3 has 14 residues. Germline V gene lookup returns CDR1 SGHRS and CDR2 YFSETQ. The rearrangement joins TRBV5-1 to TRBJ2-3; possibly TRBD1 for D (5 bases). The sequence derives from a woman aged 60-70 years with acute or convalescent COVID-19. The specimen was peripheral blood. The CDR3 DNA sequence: TGCGCCAGCAGCCCCGTTCAGGGTCCAGATACGCAGTATTTT. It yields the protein CASSPVQGPDTQYF.